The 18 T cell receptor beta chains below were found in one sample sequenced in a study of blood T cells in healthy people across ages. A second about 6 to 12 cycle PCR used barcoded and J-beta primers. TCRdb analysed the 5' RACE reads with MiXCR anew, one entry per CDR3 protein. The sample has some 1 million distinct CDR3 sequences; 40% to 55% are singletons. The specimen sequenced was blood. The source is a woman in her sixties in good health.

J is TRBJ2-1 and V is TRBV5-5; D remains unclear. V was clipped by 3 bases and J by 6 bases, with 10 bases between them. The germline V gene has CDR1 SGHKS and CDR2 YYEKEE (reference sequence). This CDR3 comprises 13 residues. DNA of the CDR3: TGTGCCAGCAGCTCCCTAGGCTCCAATGAGCAGTTCTTC. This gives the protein CASSSLGSNEQFF. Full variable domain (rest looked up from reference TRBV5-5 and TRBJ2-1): DAGVTQSPTHLIKTRGQQVTLRCSPISGHKSVSWYQQVLGQGPQFIFQYYEKEERGRGNFPDRFSARQFPNYSSELNVNALLLGDSALYLCASSSLGSNEQFFGPGTRLTVL.

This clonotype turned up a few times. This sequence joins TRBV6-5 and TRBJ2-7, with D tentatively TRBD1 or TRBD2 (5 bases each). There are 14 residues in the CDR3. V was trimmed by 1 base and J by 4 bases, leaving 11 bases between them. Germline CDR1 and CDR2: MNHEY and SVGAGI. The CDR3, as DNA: TGTGCCAGCAGTTACTTCGAAGGGACGTACGAGCAGTACTTC. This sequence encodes CASSYFEGTYEQYF.

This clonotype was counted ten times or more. This CDR3 is CASSSDRGPYEQYF. CDR3 sequence (DNA): TGTGCCAGCAGCTCGGACAGGGGGCCCTACGAGCAGTACTTC. The chain couples TRBV11-1 to TRBJ2-7; the match to TRBD1 covers 11 bases. The CDR3 has 14 residues. The V gene end was trimmed by 4 bases and the J gene end by 2 bases; junction bases not matched to a gene: 1. CDR1 is SGHAT and CDR2 is FQDESV in the germline V gene (reference sequence).

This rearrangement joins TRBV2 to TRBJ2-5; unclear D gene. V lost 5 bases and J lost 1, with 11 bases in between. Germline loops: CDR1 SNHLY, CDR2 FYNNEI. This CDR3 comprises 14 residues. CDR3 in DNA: TGTGCCAGCAGTCAAATCCGGATCCAAGAGACCCAGTACTTC. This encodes CASSQIRIQETQYF.

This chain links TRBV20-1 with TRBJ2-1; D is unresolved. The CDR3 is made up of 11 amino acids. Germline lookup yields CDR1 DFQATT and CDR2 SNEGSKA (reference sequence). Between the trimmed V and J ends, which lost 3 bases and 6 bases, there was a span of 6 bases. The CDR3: CSARSLNEQFF. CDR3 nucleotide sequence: TGCAGTGCTAGGTCCCTCAATGAGCAGTTCTTC.

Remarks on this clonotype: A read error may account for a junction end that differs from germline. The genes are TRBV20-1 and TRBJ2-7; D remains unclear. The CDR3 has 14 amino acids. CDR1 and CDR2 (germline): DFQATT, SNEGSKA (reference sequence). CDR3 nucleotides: TGCAGTGTTAGACAAGGGCAGCGCTCCTACGAGCAGTACTTC. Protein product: CSVRQGQRSYEQYF.

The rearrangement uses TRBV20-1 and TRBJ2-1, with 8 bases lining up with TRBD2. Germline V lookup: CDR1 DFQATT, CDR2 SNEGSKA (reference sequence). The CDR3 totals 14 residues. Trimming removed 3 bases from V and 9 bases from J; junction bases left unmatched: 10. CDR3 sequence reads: CSASRTTGRGEQFF. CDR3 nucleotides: TGCAGTGCTAGCCGGACTACCGGGAGGGGTGAGCAGTTCTTC.

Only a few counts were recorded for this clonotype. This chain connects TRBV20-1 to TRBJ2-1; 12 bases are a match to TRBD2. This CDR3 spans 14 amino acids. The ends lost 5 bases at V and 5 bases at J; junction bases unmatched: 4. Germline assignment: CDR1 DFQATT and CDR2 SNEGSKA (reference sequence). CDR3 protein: CSAPSGRDNNEQFF. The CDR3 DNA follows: TGCAGTGCTCCTAGCGGGAGGGACAACAATGAGCAGTTCTTC.

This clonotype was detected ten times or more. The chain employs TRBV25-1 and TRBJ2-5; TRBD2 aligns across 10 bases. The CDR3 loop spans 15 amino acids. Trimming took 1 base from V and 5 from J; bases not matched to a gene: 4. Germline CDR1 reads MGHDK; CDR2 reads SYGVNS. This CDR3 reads CASSEWGSGRETQYF. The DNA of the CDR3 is TGTGCCAGCAGTGAATGGGGTAGCGGGAGGGAGACCCAGTACTTC.

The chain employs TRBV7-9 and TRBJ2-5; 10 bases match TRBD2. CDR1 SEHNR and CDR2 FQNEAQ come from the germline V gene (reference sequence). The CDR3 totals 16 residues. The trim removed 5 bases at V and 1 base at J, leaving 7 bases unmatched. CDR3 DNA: TGTGCCAGCAGCCAAATAGCGGGAGGTAGCCAAGAGACCCAGTACTTC. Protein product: CASSQIAGGSQETQYF.

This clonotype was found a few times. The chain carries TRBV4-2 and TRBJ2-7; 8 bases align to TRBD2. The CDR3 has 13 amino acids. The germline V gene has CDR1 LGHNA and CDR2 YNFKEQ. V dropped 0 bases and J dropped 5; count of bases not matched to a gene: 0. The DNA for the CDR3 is TGTGCCAGCAGCCAAGAGACTAGCGACGAGCAGTACTTC. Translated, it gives CASSQETSDEQYF.

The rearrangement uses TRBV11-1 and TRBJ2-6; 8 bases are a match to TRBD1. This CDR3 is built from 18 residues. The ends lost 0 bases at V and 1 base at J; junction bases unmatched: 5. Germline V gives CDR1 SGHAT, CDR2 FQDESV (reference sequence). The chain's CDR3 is CASSLAAGGGSGANVLTF. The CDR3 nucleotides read TGTGCCAGCAGCTTAGCGGCAGGGGGCGGGTCTGGGGCCAACGTCCTGACTTTC.

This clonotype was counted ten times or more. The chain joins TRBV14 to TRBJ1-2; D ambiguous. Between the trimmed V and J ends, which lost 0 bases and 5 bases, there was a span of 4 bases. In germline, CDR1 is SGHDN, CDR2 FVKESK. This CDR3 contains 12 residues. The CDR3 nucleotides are TGTGCCAGCAGCCAAGAGAGATATGGCTACACCTTC. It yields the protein CASSQERYGYTF.

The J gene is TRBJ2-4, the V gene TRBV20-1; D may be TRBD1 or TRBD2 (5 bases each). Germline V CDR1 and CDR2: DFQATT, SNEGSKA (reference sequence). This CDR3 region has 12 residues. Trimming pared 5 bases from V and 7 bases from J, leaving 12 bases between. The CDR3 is CSAGDVGNIQYF. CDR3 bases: TGCAGTGCTGGGGACGTTGGGAACATTCAGTACTTC.

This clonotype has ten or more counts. DNA for the CDR3: TGCAGCGTTGAAGACGGTCATACGCAGTATTTT. Protein: CSVEDGHTQYF. This chain connects TRBV29-1 to TRBJ2-3; no reliable D call. Trimming removed 0 bases at V and 7 bases at J, with 5 bases between. The CDR3 length is 11 residues. Germline V gene sequence: CDR1 SQVTM, CDR2 ANQGSEA.

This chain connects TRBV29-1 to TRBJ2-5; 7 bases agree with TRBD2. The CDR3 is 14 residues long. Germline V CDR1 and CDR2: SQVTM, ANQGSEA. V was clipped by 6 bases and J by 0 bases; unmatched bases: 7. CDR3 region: CSVCTSVYQETQYF. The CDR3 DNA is TGCAGCGTCTGTACTAGCGTATACCAAGAGACCCAGTACTTC.

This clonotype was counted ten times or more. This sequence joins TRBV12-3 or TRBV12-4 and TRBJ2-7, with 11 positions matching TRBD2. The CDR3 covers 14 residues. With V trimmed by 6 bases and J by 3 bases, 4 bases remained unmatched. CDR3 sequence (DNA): TGTGCCAGCAGCGGGACTAGCGGCCTCTACGAGCAGTACTTC. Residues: CASSGTSGLYEQYF.

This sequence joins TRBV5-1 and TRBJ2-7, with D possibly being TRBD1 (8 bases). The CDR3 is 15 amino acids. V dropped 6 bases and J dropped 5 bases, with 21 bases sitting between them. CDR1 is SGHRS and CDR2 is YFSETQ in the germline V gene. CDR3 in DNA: TGCGCCAGCACCATTCTAACAGGGGGGGTCGACGAGCAGTACTTC. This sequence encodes CASTILTGGVDEQYF. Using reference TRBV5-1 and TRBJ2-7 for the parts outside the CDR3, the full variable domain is KAGVTQTPRYLIKTRGQQVTLSCSPISGHRSVSWYQQTPGQGLQFLFEYFSETQRNKGNFPGRFSGRQFSNSRSEMNVSTLELGDSALYLCASTILTGGVDEQYFGPGTRLTVT.